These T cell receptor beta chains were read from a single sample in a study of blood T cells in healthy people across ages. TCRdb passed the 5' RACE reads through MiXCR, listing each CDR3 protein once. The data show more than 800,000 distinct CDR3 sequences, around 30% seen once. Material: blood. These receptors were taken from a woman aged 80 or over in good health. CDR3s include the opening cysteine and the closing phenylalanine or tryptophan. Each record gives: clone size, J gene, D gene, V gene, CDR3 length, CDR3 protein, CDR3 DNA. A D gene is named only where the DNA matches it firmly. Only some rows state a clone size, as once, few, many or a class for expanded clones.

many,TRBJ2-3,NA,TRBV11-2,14,CASSLQINTDTQYF,TGTGCCAGCAGCTTACAGATAAACACAGATACGCAGTATTTT
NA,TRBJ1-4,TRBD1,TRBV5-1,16,CASSSGQGGTNEKLFF,TGCGCCAGCAGCTCCGGACAGGGGGGAACTAATGAAAAACTGTTTTTT
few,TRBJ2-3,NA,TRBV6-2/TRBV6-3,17,CASMGALGGSSTDTQYF,TGTGCCAGCATGGGGGCCTTAGGAGGGTCTAGCACAGATACGCAGTATTTT
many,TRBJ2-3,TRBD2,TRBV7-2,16,CASSSRAGGPTDTQYF,TGTGCCAGCAGCTCTAGAGCGGGGGGGCCAACAGATACGCAGTATTTT
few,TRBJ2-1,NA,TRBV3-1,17,CASSQVLLGGRNNEQFF,TGTGCCAGCAGCCAAGTCCTACTTGGGGGGCGAAACAATGAGCAGTTCTTC
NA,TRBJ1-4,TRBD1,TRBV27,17,CASSLRAQGALNEKLFF,TGTGCCAGCAGTTTACGAGCACAGGGGGCCCTTAATGAAAAACTGTTTTTT
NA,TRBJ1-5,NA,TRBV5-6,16,CASSLNGVRSNQPQHF,TGTGCCAGCAGCTTGAATGGGGTGAGAAGCAATCAGCCCCAGCATTTT
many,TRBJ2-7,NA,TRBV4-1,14,CASSLRAGGYEQYF,TGCGCCAGCAGCCTTAGGGCCGGGGGCTACGAGCAGTACTTC
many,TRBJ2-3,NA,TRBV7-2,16,CASSPRENSRLDTQYF,TGTGCCAGCAGCCCTAGGGAGAACTCGCGCCTCGATACGCAGTATTTT
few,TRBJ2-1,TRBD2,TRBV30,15,CAWSALAGGPHEQFF,TGTGCCTGGAGCGCACTAGCGGGGGGGCCTCATGAGCAGTTCTTC
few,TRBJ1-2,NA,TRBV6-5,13,CASTLGGPYGYTF,TGTGCCAGCACCTTGGGAGGACCCTATGGCTACACCTTC
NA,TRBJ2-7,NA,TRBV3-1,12,CANSLHPYEQYF,TGTGCCAACAGCCTCCATCCCTACGAGCAGTACTTC
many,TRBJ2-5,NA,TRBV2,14,CASSGRTMQETQYF,TGTGCCAGCAGTGGTCGAACTATGCAAGAGACCCAGTACTTC
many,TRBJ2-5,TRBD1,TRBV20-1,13,CSARGEAQGSQYF,TGCAGTGCTAGAGGCGAGGCACAGGGGTCCCAGTACTTC
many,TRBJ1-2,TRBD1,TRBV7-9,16,CASSLGGGRDSSGYTF,TGTGCCAGCAGCCTCGGTGGTGGCAGGGACAGCTCTGGCTACACCTTC
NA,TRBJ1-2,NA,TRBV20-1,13,CGGQTLVNYGYTF,TGCGGAGGACAGACCCTGGTGAACTATGGCTACACCTTC
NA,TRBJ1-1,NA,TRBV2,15,CASSPRGNFNTEAFF,TGTGCCAGCAGTCCGCGGGGGAACTTTAACACTGAAGCTTTCTTT
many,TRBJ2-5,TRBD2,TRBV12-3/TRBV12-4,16,CASSLTAGGPRETQYF,TGTGCCAGCAGTTTGACAGCGGGGGGGCCGAGGGAGACCCAGTACTTC
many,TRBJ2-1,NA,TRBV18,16,CASSPRMTTTYNEQFF,TGTGCCAGCTCACCCCGGATGACTACTACCTACAATGAGCAGTTCTTC
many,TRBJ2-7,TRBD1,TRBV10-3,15,CAISLGTGSSYEQYF,TGTGCCATCAGTCTGGGGACAGGGAGCTCCTACGAGCAGTACTTC
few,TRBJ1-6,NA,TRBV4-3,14,CASSPRSGNSPLHF,TGCGCCAGCAGCCCCAGGTCCGGCAATTCACCCCTCCACTTT
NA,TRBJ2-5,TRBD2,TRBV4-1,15,CASSQVRSGVETQYF,TGCGCCAGCAGCCAAGTGCGTAGCGGGGTTGAGACCCAGTACTTC
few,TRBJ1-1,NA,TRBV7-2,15,CASSPARQAPTEAFF,TGTGCCTCCTCCCCCGCCCGACAGGCGCCCACTGAAGCTTTCTTT
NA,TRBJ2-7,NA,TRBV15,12,CATSRPGGEQYF,TGTGCCACCAGCAGACCCGGCGGCGAGCAGTACTTC
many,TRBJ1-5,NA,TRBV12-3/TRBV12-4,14,CASSLSGGVQPQHF,TGTGCCAGCAGTTTATCGGGGGGAGTTCAGCCCCAGCATTTT
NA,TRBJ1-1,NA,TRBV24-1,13,CATSDFRDTEAFF,TGTGCCACCAGTGATTTTAGGGACACTGAAGCTTTCTTT
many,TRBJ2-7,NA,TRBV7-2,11,CATRGVGEQYF,TGTGCCACCCGGGGTGTGGGTGAGCAGTACTTC